These 6 T cell receptor beta chains were all obtained from the same sample, sequenced in a study of T cells in Graves' hyperthyroidism and ophthalmopathy. Amplified TCR beta CDR3 regions came from RNA transcripts. The TCR CDR3 first-round RT-PCR relied on the HTBI primer set. TCRdb re-analysed the multiplex PCR reads in MiXCR, keeping a single row per CDR3 protein. The profile shows around 570,000 distinct CDR3 sequences, around 20% of them singletons. Sequenced input: blood. The source is a man in his forties with Graves' ophthalmopathy.

This clonotype was recorded many times. This chain connects TRBV12-5 to TRBJ2-1; a possible D gene is TRBD1 (6 bases). Germline V gene sequence: CDR1 LGHNT, CDR2 FRNRAP. The CDR3 consists of 14 residues. V lost 5 bases and J lost 6, with 14 bases in between. The CDR3 DNA sequence: TGTGCTAGTGGTCTCGGGCTACAGGGCAATGAGCAGTTCTTC. Its translation: CASGLGLQGNEQFF.

This clonotype was observed a few times. The genes are TRBV4-2 and TRBJ1-1; 8 nucleotides match TRBD1. V gave up 6 bases and J gave up 0 bases; unmatched junction bases: 9. This CDR3 is 16 amino acids long. Germline V gene lookup returns CDR1 LGHNA and CDR2 YNFKEQ. DNA for the CDR3: TGTGCCAGCAGACCTGACAGGGGAGAGCTGAACACTGAAGCTTTCTTT. It codes for CASRPDRGELNTEAFF.

In this sample, this clonotype turned up many times. The rearrangement joins TRBV3-2 to TRBJ2-2; the table calls TRBD1, which could not be checked here. TRBV3-2 has pseudogene status. The CDR3 covers 14 residues. Here the CDR3 reads CASQQGVNTGELFF. The DNA of the CDR3 is TGTGCCAGCCAACAGGGTGTCAACACCGGGGAGCTGTTTTTT.

The table lists this clonotype with many counts. This chain joins TRBV27 and TRBJ2-3, with 8 bases aligning to TRBD1. V shed 3 bases, J shed 5 bases, and the junction held 10 bases outside the gene matches. In germline, CDR1 is MNHEY, CDR2 SMNVEV (reference sequence). The CDR3 sequence is 16 residues long. The DNA of the CDR3 is TGTGCCAGCAGTTTCAGGGGGCGCCCCGAAAAAGATACGCAGTATTTT. This encodes CASSFRGRPEKDTQYF.

Only a few counts were recorded for this clonotype. The chain joins TRBV5-1 to TRBJ2-2, with TRBD2 matching over 8 bases. The CDR3 is made up of 17 amino acids. The V and J ends lost 4 bases and 4 bases, in that order; junction bases with no gene match: 12. Germline V gene lookup returns CDR1 SGHRS and CDR2 YFSETQ. The CDR3 sequence: CASSPHGAGEGTGELFF. The CDR3 DNA is TGCGCCAGCAGCCCACACGGAGCGGGGGAGGGCACCGGGGAGCTGTTTTTT.

This clonotype was observed a few times. The chain is built from TRBV20-1 and TRBJ2-5, with D uncertain. This CDR3 is built from 13 residues. Germline V gene sequence: CDR1 DFQATT, CDR2 SNEGSKA (reference sequence). V was cut by 0 bases and J by 5 bases, with 10 bases left in between. The CDR3 is CSARDYFGETQYF. In nucleotides, the CDR3 is TGCAGTGCTAGAGATTATTTTGGGGAGACCCAGTACTTC.